One and the same sample provided the 27 T cell receptor beta chains below, sequenced in a study of cytomegalovirus exposure and HLA in healthy donors. TCRdb's copy holds only in-frame clones and misses some; the assay was immunoSEQ multiplex PCR. The sample yields approximately 70,000 clones, 85% to 95% seen once. The material sequenced was PBMCs. These receptors were taken from a woman younger than 35 in good health and CMV-seronegative.

The rearrangement links TRBV7-8 to TRBJ2-7, with 13 bases aligning to TRBD2. With V trimmed by 5 bases and J by 3 bases, 7 bases remained unmatched. CDR3 length: 16 residues. Germline loops: CDR1 SGHVS, CDR2 FQNEAQ. The CDR3: CASSPTSGRAIYEQYF. DNA for the CDR3: TGTGCCAGCAGCCCAACTAGCGGGAGGGCCATCTACGAGCAGTACTTC.

V usage is TRBV4-2 and J usage is TRBJ1-4; tentatively, D is TRBD1 (6 bases). CDR1 LGHNA and CDR2 YNFKEQ come from the germline V gene. CDR3 size: 16 residues. The V gene lost 4 bases and the J gene lost 8 bases, with 20 bases spanning the gap. The CDR3 nucleotides are TGTGCCAGCAGCCCAGGACAGATTGGGGTGGACGAAAAACTGTTTTTT. Amino acids: CASSPGQIGVDEKLFF.

The chain carries TRBV19 and TRBJ1-2, with D possibly being TRBD1 (6 bases). The ends were cut back, 3 bases at V and 4 bases at J, with 12 bases in the middle. Germline V gene sequence: CDR1 LNHDA, CDR2 SQIVND (reference sequence). The CDR3 sequence is 14 residues long. Here the CDR3 reads CASSIQGNLYGYTF. The CDR3, as DNA: TGTGCCAGTAGTATCCAGGGGAACCTCTATGGCTACACCTTC.

The chain couples TRBV4-1 to TRBJ2-7; possible D gene TRBD2, 5 bases. V was shortened by 1 base and J by 5 bases, with 18 bases between the two germline ends. The CDR3 extends over 16 amino acids. CDR1 is MGHRA, CDR2 YSYEKL, per germline. In nucleotides, the CDR3 is TGCGCCAGCAGCCAAGGTCCAGCGGAGGTGGGAGACGAGCAGTACTTC. This gives the protein CASSQGPAEVGDEQYF.

The chain recombines TRBV6-4 with TRBJ2-3; 8 nucleotides agree with TRBD1. Trimming took 6 bases from V and 1 from J; bases not matched to a gene: 6. Germline V gene sequence: CDR1 MRHNA, CDR2 SNTAGT. This CDR3 has 15 residues. CDR3 DNA: TGTGCCAGCAGCCTCGACAGGGGTGGCACAGATACGCAGTATTTT. Translation gives CASSLDRGGTDTQYF.

In this sample, this clone turned up once. The chain employs TRBV9 and TRBJ2-5; tentative D call: TRBD2 (5 bases). The V and J ends lost 3 bases and 2 bases respectively, with 14 bases between them. Germline-derived CDR1 and CDR2 are SGDLS and YYNGEE. The CDR3 is made up of 15 amino acids. The CDR3 spells CASSAWAGLQETQYF. As DNA, the CDR3 is TGTGCCAGCAGCGCCTGGGCGGGCCTACAAGAGACCCAGTACTTC.

The chain has TRBV5-4 and TRBJ2-5; D is perhaps TRBD1 (5 bases). The V end lost 2 bases, the J end lost 3 bases, and 11 bases lay between the germline ends. CDR3 length: 14 amino acids. CDR1 and CDR2 from the germline V gene are SGHNT and YYREEE (reference sequence). The CDR3 loop reads CASSLTGTEETQYF. CDR3 DNA sequence: TGTGCCAGCAGCTTAACAGGAACTGAAGAGACCCAGTACTTC. Together with reference TRBV5-4 and TRBJ2-5, the CDR3 gives the full variable domain: ETGVTQSPTHLIKTRGQQVTLRCSSQSGHNTVSWYQQALGQGPQFIFQYYREEENGRGNFPPRFSGLQFPNYSSELNVNALELDDSALYLCASSLTGTEETQYFGPGTRLLVL.

CDR3 amino acids: CASSPPQGFDTEAFF. For the CDR3, the DNA is TGTGCCAGCAGCCCTCCCCAGGGGTTCGACACTGAAGCTTTCTTT. The J gene is TRBJ1-1, the V gene TRBV6-1; D is possibly TRBD1 (6 bases). Germline assignment: CDR1 MNHNS and CDR2 SASEGT. Deletions cut 6 bases from V and 3 bases from J, with 17 bases between. The CDR3 is made up of 15 amino acids.

The gene calls are TRBV29-1 and TRBJ1-5; 7 bases match TRBD1. After removal of 0 bases from V and 7 bases from J, the junction contained 12 bases not matched to a gene. The length of the CDR3 is 16 residues. From germline, CDR1 is SQVTM and CDR2 ANQGSEA. The CDR3 loop is CSVEDRLVRGFQPQHF. CDR3 in DNA: TGCAGCGTTGAAGATCGGCTGGTCAGGGGGTTCCAGCCCCAGCATTTT.

This chain links TRBV6-6 with TRBJ1-1, with D tentatively TRBD1 (6 bases). CDR3 length: 13 residues. Per germline, CDR1 MNHNY and CDR2 SVGAGI (reference sequence). Trimming stripped 5 bases from V and 5 bases from J, with 12 bases between. CDR3 DNA sequence: TGTGCCAGCAGTGCGAGGGGGAGAACTGAAGCTTTCTTT. This codes for CASSARGRTEAFF.

The chain is built from TRBV5-1 and TRBJ1-1; the match to TRBD1 covers 8 bases. Losses at the gene ends were 4 bases for V and 0 bases for J; bases not matched to a gene: 8. Germline loops: CDR1 SGHRS, CDR2 YFSETQ. This CDR3 comprises 16 residues. In DNA, the CDR3 is TGCGCCAGCAGCAGAGGACAGGGCGAAATGAACACTGAAGCTTTCTTT. Its protein product is CASSRGQGEMNTEAFF.

This chain uses TRBV19 with TRBJ2-5; 7 bases agree with TRBD1. V lost 9 bases and J lost 1; bases outside the gene matches: 5. Germline assignment: CDR1 LNHDA and CDR2 SQIVND (reference sequence). The CDR3 has 13 residues. This chain's CDR3 is CASAGTAQETQYF. Written as DNA, the CDR3 is TGTGCCAGCGCCGGGACAGCCCAAGAGACCCAGTACTTC.

The genes are TRBV6-1 and TRBJ2-3; 8 nucleotides match TRBD2. The CDR3 totals 15 residues. The V gene's germline CDR1 is MNHNS and CDR2 SASEGT. The trim removed 3 bases at V and 4 bases at J, leaving 6 bases unmatched. Here the CDR3 reads CASSDGRAESDTQYF. DNA for the CDR3: TGTGCCAGCAGTGACGGGAGGGCCGAGTCAGATACGCAGTATTTT.

V gene TRBV10-3 combines with J gene TRBJ2-7; D call uncertain. The CDR3 sequence is 12 residues long. Germline V gene lookup returns CDR1 ENHRY and CDR2 SYGVKD. Trimming removed 6 bases from V and 3 bases from J, with 9 bases in between. The CDR3 reads CAIRAEDYEQYF. The CDR3 DNA follows: TGTGCCATCAGGGCTGAGGACTACGAGCAGTACTTC.

The V gene is TRBV2, the J gene TRBJ2-1, with D perhaps TRBD1 or TRBD2 (9 bases each). Germline CDR1 reads SNHLY; CDR2 reads FYNNEI. The CDR3 consists of 19 residues. Trimming took 6 bases from V and 7 from J, leaving 31 bases between them. The CDR3 loop is CASRRGQGPGLAGINEQFF. The CDR3 bases are TGTGCCAGCAGAAGGGGACAGGGTCCGGGGCTAGCGGGAATTAATGAGCAGTTCTTC.

The chain employs TRBV18 and TRBJ2-2; D remains ambiguous. This CDR3 spans 12 amino acids. The V end was cut by 5 bases, the J end by 7 bases, with 8 bases between. Germline V gives CDR1 KGHSH, CDR2 LQKENI. Here the CDR3 reads CASSGPGGELFF. As DNA, the CDR3 is TGTGCCAGCTCAGGCCCTGGCGGGGAGCTGTTTTTT.

V and J are TRBV5-1 and TRBJ2-5; a weak D match, TRBD2 (6 bases). The last part of the DNA fits TRBJ2-7 better; the J call may be wrong. Germline CDR1 and CDR2: SGHRS and YFSETQ. The CDR3 is 15 residues long. In DNA, the CDR3 is TGCGCCAGCAGCGGGACTGTGGGGGACTGGACCGAGCAGTACTTC. Its translation is CASSGTVGDWTEQYF.

This clone was seen only a few times. The rearrangement uses TRBV7-9 and TRBJ1-5, with 7 bases lining up with TRBD1. The CDR3 totals 16 residues. Germline CDR1 is SEHNR and CDR2 is FQNEAQ (reference sequence). The V and J ends lost 1 base and 11 bases, in that order; junction bases with no gene match: 14. The CDR3 region is CASSLEVMGTDGTQHF. CDR3 in DNA: TGTGCCAGCAGCTTAGAAGTGATGGGGACAGACGGGACCCAGCATTTT.

The chain links TRBV27 to TRBJ2-2; 9 bases are a match to TRBD1. CDR3 size: 14 residues. Trimming removed 8 bases from V and 2 bases from J; junction bases left unmatched: 3. Germline CDR1 reads MNHEY; CDR2 reads SMNVEV (reference sequence). This CDR3 reads CASSDRGNTGELFF. The CDR3 nucleotides read TGTGCCAGCTCGGACAGGGGAAACACCGGGGAGCTGTTTTTT.

The chain uses TRBV7-6 and TRBJ2-5, with D perhaps matching TRBD2 (6 bases). Germline assignment: CDR1 SGHVS and CDR2 FNYEAQ. The CDR3 totals 17 residues. Trimming removed 5 bases from V and 2 bases from J, with 21 bases in between. The CDR3 sequence: CASSRMGGGNLQETQYF. The CDR3 coding sequence is TGTGCCAGCAGCCGAATGGGAGGCGGCAACTTACAAGAGACCCAGTACTTC.

The V and J genes are TRBV28 and TRBJ2-7; 8 bases align to TRBD1. CDR3 length: 14 residues. With 6 bases clipped from V and 3 bases from J, the junction kept 7 bases outside the gene matches. Germline V lookup: CDR1 MDHEN, CDR2 SYDVKM. CDR3 bases: TGTGCCAGCAGGTCGGGACAGGAGGTCTACGAGCAGTACTTC. Its protein is CASRSGQEVYEQYF.

The gene calls are TRBV9 and TRBJ1-2; 7 bases fit TRBD1. The CDR3 is 10 amino acids. Germline V CDR1 and CDR2: SGDLS, YYNGEE. The ends lost 8 bases at V and 8 bases at J; junction bases unmatched: 3. The CDR3 reads CASSGGGYTF. The CDR3 bases are TGTGCCAGTTCAGGGGGAGGCTACACCTTC.

The rearrangement links TRBV19 to TRBJ1-4; D is perhaps TRBD1 (5 bases). The germline V and J ends were trimmed by 4 bases and 6 bases, with 15 bases remaining between them. This CDR3 has 15 amino acids. Germline V lookup: CDR1 LNHDA, CDR2 SQIVND (reference sequence). CDR3 amino acids: CASSTRTRSHEKLFF. The CDR3 region has the DNA TGTGCCAGTAGTACACGGACACGTTCGCATGAAAAACTGTTTTTT.

This chain joins TRBV9 and TRBJ2-7; TRBD1 matches at 7 bases. The CDR3 loop spans 14 amino acids. The V and J ends lost 4 bases and 1 base, in that order; junction bases with no gene match: 5. Germline V CDR1 and CDR2: SGDLS, YYNGEE. The CDR3 DNA reads as TGTGCCAGCAGCTTGACAGGGTGGTCCTACGAGCAGTACTTC. It codes for CASSLTGWSYEQYF. Complete variable domain (other parts from reference TRBV9 and TRBJ2-7): DSGVTQTPKHLITATGQRVTLRCSPRSGDLSVYWYQQSLDQGLQFLIQYYNGEERAKGNILERFSAQQFPDLHSELNLSSLELGDSALYFCASSLTGWSYEQYFGPGTRLTVT.

CDR3 sequence reads: CASSSGQGGSPLHF. DNA for the CDR3: TGTGCCAGTAGCTCCGGACAGGGGGGCTCACCCCTCCACTTT. The chain couples TRBV19 to TRBJ1-6; 10 bases are a match to TRBD1. The CDR3 has 14 amino acids. V trimming: 6 bases; J trimming: 10 bases; junction bases outside the gene matches: 6. Germline assignment: CDR1 LNHDA and CDR2 SQIVND (reference sequence).

The chain employs TRBV28 and TRBJ2-3; 9 bases map to TRBD2. Germline values: CDR1 MDHEN, CDR2 SYDVKM. The CDR3 is made up of 15 amino acids. Trimming took 4 bases from V and 2 from J; bases not matched to a gene: 4. The CDR3 reads CASSYGGRVTDTQYF. For the CDR3, the DNA is TGTGCCAGCAGTTACGGCGGGAGGGTCACAGATACGCAGTATTTT.

V and J are TRBV25-1 and TRBJ1-3; D is possibly TRBD1 (6 bases). CDR1 and CDR2 (germline): MGHDK, SYGVNS. V was clipped by 5 bases and J by 4 bases, with 12 bases between them. This CDR3 has 14 amino acids. The DNA of the CDR3 is TGTGCCAGCAGTCCGGACAGCATCGGAAACACCATATATTTT. It codes for CASSPDSIGNTIYF.